This T cell receptor (beta chain) was sequenced during a study of liver allograft versus peripheral blood T cells. Study summary: T cell receptor repertoires in transplanted livers were compared with those in recipients' peripheral blood.

From the reads, TCRdb called clonotypes with MiXCR, one entry per CDR3 protein. The repertoire includes approximately 12,000 distinct CDR3 sequences, 20% to 25% of them detected once, and approximately 1.4% sits in the top ten. The V gene end was trimmed by 4 bases and the J gene end by 3 bases; junction bases not matched to a gene: 4. Per the germline V gene, CDR1 is SGHDT and CDR2 is YYEEEE. The CDR3 runs 13 residues. This chain links TRBV5-6 with TRBJ2-7; 7 bases are shared with TRBD1. The source is a human patient who had a liver transplant. Part of the T cell pool may stem from the graft donor. In DNA form, the CDR3 reads TGTGCCAGCAGCAAGGGGGCCCTCTACGAGCAGTACTTC. Encoded protein: CASSKGALYEQYF.